A selection of T cell receptor beta chains follows, all from one sample in a study of cytomegalovirus exposure and HLA in healthy donors. This table comes from immunoSEQ multiplex PCR, and its TCRdb copy is limited to in-frame clones, with some not included. The sample lists 150,000 to 200,000 clones; roughly 80% were seen once. The sequenced sample consisted of PBMCs. The receptors originated from a man aged 18 to 29 in good health and CMV-seropositive. Both conserved end residues are part of each CDR3. Each record gives: V gene, D gene, clone size, CDR3 length, J gene, CDR3 protein, CDR3 DNA. The D gene is left open where the match is weak. Size is omitted from some rows. Given values are once, few, many or a class for expanded clones.

V gene: TRBV28; D gene: -; clone size: -; CDR3 length: 15; J gene: TRBJ1-5; CDR3 protein: CASRSRYRANQPQHF; CDR3 DNA: TGTGCCAGCAGGTCGAGGTACAGGGCCAATCAGCCCCAGCATTTT
V gene: TRBV27; D gene: -; clone size: -; CDR3 length: 13; J gene: TRBJ2-1; CDR3 protein: CASSLGLYNEQFF; CDR3 DNA: TGTGCCAGCAGTTTAGGACTGTATAATGAGCAGTTCTTC
V gene: TRBV6-1; D gene: -; clone size: -; CDR3 length: 17; J gene: TRBJ2-7; CDR3 protein: CASSEASLLSNGWEQYF; CDR3 DNA: TGTGCCAGCAGTGAAGCCAGCCTGCTCTCTAACGGGTGGGAGCAGTACTTC
V gene: TRBV27; D gene: -; clone size: -; CDR3 length: 16; J gene: TRBJ1-5; CDR3 protein: CASARGPQSRGQPQHF; CDR3 DNA: TGTGCCAGCGCCCGGGGACCTCAGTCGCGGGGACAGCCCCAGCATTTT
V gene: TRBV7-9; D gene: -; clone size: -; CDR3 length: 15; J gene: TRBJ2-4; CDR3 protein: CASSLAAQGGGIQYF; CDR3 DNA: TGTGCCAGCAGCTTAGCAGCACAGGGAGGGGGCATTCAGTACTTC
V gene: TRBV11-3; D gene: TRBD1; clone size: -; CDR3 length: 14; J gene: TRBJ1-1; CDR3 protein: CASSLGTGHTEAFF; CDR3 DNA: TGTGCCAGCAGCTTAGGGACAGGGCACACTGAAGCTTTCTTT
V gene: TRBV2; D gene: TRBD1; clone size: -; CDR3 length: 16; J gene: TRBJ1-5; CDR3 protein: CASSSRLGGLNQPQHF; CDR3 DNA: TGTGCCAGCAGTTCCCGTCTAGGGGGCCTAAATCAGCCCCAGCATTTT
V gene: TRBV5-4; D gene: -; clone size: -; CDR3 length: 14; J gene: TRBJ2-7; CDR3 protein: CASSLEGRAYEQYF; CDR3 DNA: TGTGCCAGCAGCTTAGAAGGGCGGGCCTACGAGCAGTACTTC
V gene: TRBV2; D gene: TRBD2; clone size: -; CDR3 length: 16; J gene: TRBJ2-7; CDR3 protein: CASIPTGRGSSYEQYF; CDR3 DNA: TGTGCCAGCATTCCCACCGGGAGGGGATCCTCATACGAGCAGTACTTC
V gene: TRBV14; D gene: -; clone size: few; CDR3 length: 14; J gene: TRBJ2-7; CDR3 protein: CASSQEPTFGEQYF; CDR3 DNA: TGTGCCAGCAGCCAAGAGCCCACCTTCGGCGAGCAGTACTTC
V gene: TRBV15; D gene: -; clone size: -; CDR3 length: 18; J gene: TRBJ1-6; CDR3 protein: CATTSRPGRLGYNSPLHF; CDR3 DNA: TGTGCCACCACCTCCAGACCGGGGAGACTGGGTTATAATTCACCCCTCCACTTT
V gene: TRBV6-5; D gene: TRBD1; clone size: -; CDR3 length: 14; J gene: TRBJ1-2; CDR3 protein: CASSWDRGAYGYTF; CDR3 DNA: TGTGCCAGCAGCTGGGACAGGGGAGCCTATGGCTACACCTTC
V gene: TRBV30; D gene: TRBD2; clone size: -; CDR3 length: 16; J gene: TRBJ2-1; CDR3 protein: CAWGPGHLAGVGEQFF; CDR3 DNA: TGTGCCTGGGGACCGGGACACTTAGCGGGAGTAGGTGAGCAGTTCTTC
V gene: TRBV11-1; D gene: TRBD1; clone size: -; CDR3 length: 16; J gene: TRBJ1-1; CDR3 protein: CASSRDRGPLGTEAFF; CDR3 DNA: TGTGCCAGCAGCCGGGACAGGGGTCCCTTAGGTACTGAAGCTTTCTTT
V gene: TRBV5-1; D gene: TRBD1; clone size: few; CDR3 length: 17; J gene: TRBJ2-1; CDR3 protein: CASSSGTGVWFYNEQFF; CDR3 DNA: TGCGCCAGCAGCTCCGGGACAGGGGTCTGGTTCTACAATGAGCAGTTCTTC
V gene: TRBV4-1; D gene: -; clone size: -; CDR3 length: 16; J gene: TRBJ2-2; CDR3 protein: CACTNGLLAFSGELFF; CDR3 DNA: TGCGCCTGCACAAACGGGCTTCTAGCTTTTAGCGGGGAGCTGTTTTTT
V gene: TRBV25-1; D gene: -; clone size: once; CDR3 length: 15; J gene: TRBJ2-3; CDR3 protein: CASASYGTFTDTQYF; CDR3 DNA: TGTGCCAGCGCCTCATACGGGACTTTCACAGATACGCAGTATTTT
V gene: TRBV28; D gene: -; clone size: -; CDR3 length: 14; J gene: TRBJ2-7; CDR3 protein: CASRAAPASHEQYF; CDR3 DNA: TGTGCCAGCAGAGCGGCCCCGGCCAGCCACGAGCAGTACTTC
V gene: TRBV11-3; D gene: -; clone size: few; CDR3 length: 13; J gene: TRBJ2-1; CDR3 protein: CASSLAGWDEQFF; CDR3 DNA: TGTGCCAGCAGCTTAGCGGGGTGGGATGAGCAGTTCTTC
V gene: TRBV29-1; D gene: -; clone size: few; CDR3 length: 15; J gene: TRBJ1-1; CDR3 protein: CSVTEIDRSNTEAFF; CDR3 DNA: TGCAGCGTTACGGAAATCGACAGGTCGAACACTGAAGCTTTCTTT
V gene: TRBV10-2; D gene: -; clone size: few; CDR3 length: 15; J gene: TRBJ1-1; CDR3 protein: CASSGRQLMNTEAFF; CDR3 DNA: TGCGCCAGCAGCGGCCGACAGCTCATGAACACTGAAGCTTTCTTT
V gene: TRBV6-4; D gene: TRBD2; clone size: once; CDR3 length: 16; J gene: TRBJ2-7; CDR3 protein: CASSDLGLAGAHEQYF; CDR3 DNA: TGTGCCAGCAGTGACCTTGGACTAGCGGGAGCCCACGAGCAGTACTTC
V gene: TRBV4-2; D gene: -; clone size: few; CDR3 length: 16; J gene: TRBJ1-5; CDR3 protein: CASSQEVEQGKGPQHF; CDR3 DNA: TGTGCCAGCAGCCAAGAGGTAGAACAGGGTAAGGGGCCCCAGCATTTT
V gene: TRBV30; D gene: TRBD1; clone size: -; CDR3 length: 15; J gene: TRBJ2-7; CDR3 protein: CAWSVPGQVPYEQYF; CDR3 DNA: TGTGCCTGGAGTGTACCCGGACAGGTTCCCTACGAGCAGTACTTC
V gene: TRBV6-1; D gene: TRBD2; clone size: -; CDR3 length: 15; J gene: TRBJ2-7; CDR3 protein: CASSQMTSGNYEQYF; CDR3 DNA: TGTGCCAGCAGTCAAATGACTAGCGGAAACTACGAGCAGTACTTC
V gene: TRBV6-5; D gene: TRBD2; clone size: -; CDR3 length: 12; J gene: TRBJ2-1; CDR3 protein: CASRRLANEQFF; CDR3 DNA: TGTGCCAGCAGGCGACTAGCTAATGAGCAGTTCTTC